Each of the 4 T cell receptor beta chains below was sequenced from the same sample in a study of cytomegalovirus exposure and HLA in healthy donors. Both 60 Vbeta primers and 13 Jbeta primers went into the PCR. The data were produced by immunoSEQ multiplex PCR, yet TCRdb's version contains in-frame clones alone and is incomplete. The repertoire holds roughly 180,000 clones, with more than 60% as singletons. Material for sequencing was PBMCs. Every receptor here comes from a man aged 18 to 29 in good health and CMV-seronegative.

The table lists this clone with a few counts. The chain has TRBV7-9 and TRBJ2-1; a weak D match, TRBD2 (7 bases). Trimming took 5 bases from V and 7 from J, leaving 24 bases between them. CDR1 and CDR2 from the germline V gene are SEHNR and FQNEAQ (reference sequence). The CDR3 spans 17 residues. CDR3 coding DNA: TGTGCCAGCAGCCCAGGTTGGCTAGGGGGGGGATTAAATGAGCAGTTCTTC. Translating gives CASSPGWLGGGLNEQFF. Together with reference TRBV7-9 and TRBJ2-1, the CDR3 gives the full variable domain: DTGVSQNPRHKITKRGQNVTFRCDPISEHNRLYWYRQTLGQGPEFLTYFQNEAQLEKSRLLSDRFSAERPKGSFSTLEIQRTEQGDSAMYLCASSPGWLGGGLNEQFFGPGTRLTVL.

This clone was counted between two and nine times. This rearrangement joins TRBV11-3 to TRBJ1-2, with TRBD1 identical over 9 bases. CDR3 length: 17 residues. With V trimmed by 4 bases and J by 4 bases, 13 bases remained unmatched. Germline CDR1 reads SGHNT; CDR2 reads YENEEA. CDR3 sequence reads: CASSSSLRDRVIYGYTF. In DNA, the CDR3 is TGTGCCAGCAGCTCCAGTCTGCGGGACAGGGTTATCTATGGCTACACCTTC.

This chain uses TRBV7-3 with TRBJ2-2, with TRBD1 identical over 8 bases. Per germline, CDR1 SGHTA and CDR2 FQGTGA. V trimming: 5 bases; J trimming: 7 bases; junction bases outside the gene matches: 3. This CDR3 contains 13 residues. In DNA form, the CDR3 reads TGTGCCAGCAGCACGACAGGGGACGGGGAGCTGTTTTTT. This translates into CASSTTGDGELFF. Full variable domain (missing parts from reference TRBV7-3 and TRBJ2-2): GAGVSQTPSNKVTEKGKYVELRCDPISGHTALYWYRQSLGQGPEFLIYFQGTGAADDSGLPNDRFFAVRPEGSVSTLKIQRTERGDSAVYLCASSTTGDGELFFGEGSRLTVL.

V is TRBV15 and J is TRBJ1-2; TRBD1 might be the D (6 bases). The CDR3 loop spans 16 amino acids. Trimming took off 0 bases at V and 1 base at J, with 12 bases between the two ends. Looked up from germline, CDR1 is LNHNV and CDR2 is YYDKDF (reference sequence). In nucleotides, the CDR3 is TGTGCCACCAGCAGAGATCGCAGGGGCAATAACTATGGCTACACCTTC. Its translation: CATSRDRRGNNYGYTF.